This T cell receptor (beta chain) was profiled in a study of blood T cell repertoires in COVID-19. Study at large: The United States, Italy and Spain supplied acute and convalescent COVID-19 samples. Sources were T cells, B-cell-depleted T cells, or PBMCs; the material itself was cDNA or gDNA.

TCRdb's copy holds only in-frame clones and misses some; the assay was immunoSEQ multiplex PCR. There are 88,000 or so clones in the sample; less than 90% occur only once, and roughly 7.2% lies in the top ten. J was trimmed by 8 bases and V by 6 bases; bases with no gene match: 5. Per the germline V gene, CDR1 is WNHNN and CDR2 is SYGVQD (reference sequence). This CDR3 spans 13 amino acids. The sample comprised peripheral blood. This receptor was identified in a man aged 55 to 70 with acute or convalescent COVID-19. This chain uses TRBV10-1 with TRBJ2-3; 10 bases match TRBD1. The CDR3 is CASSRQGAGTQYF. The CDR3 DNA reads as TGCGCCAGCAGCAGACAGGGGGCCGGTACGCAGTATTTT.